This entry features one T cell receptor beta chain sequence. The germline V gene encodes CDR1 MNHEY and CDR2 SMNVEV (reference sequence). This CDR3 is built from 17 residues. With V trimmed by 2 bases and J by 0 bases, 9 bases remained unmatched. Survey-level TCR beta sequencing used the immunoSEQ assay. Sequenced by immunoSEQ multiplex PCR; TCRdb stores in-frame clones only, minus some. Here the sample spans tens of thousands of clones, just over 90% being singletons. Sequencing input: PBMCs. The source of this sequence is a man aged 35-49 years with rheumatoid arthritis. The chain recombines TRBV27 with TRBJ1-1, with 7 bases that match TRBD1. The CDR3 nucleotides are TGTGCCAGCAGTTTAACAGGGGTACGGGGGATGAACACTGAAGCTTTCTTT. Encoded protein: CASSLTGVRGMNTEAFF.